Listed below are T cell receptor beta chains from one sample, sequenced in a study of shared clonotypes between healthy human individuals. Sequenced by immunoSEQ multiplex PCR; TCRdb stores in-frame clones only, minus some. Of fewer than 550,000 clones listed, about 75% are singletons. The sample was PBMCs. These receptors originate from a woman between 35 and 50 years old in good health. Some clones in this sample may be carry-over from other donors' samples. CDR3s include the opening cysteine and the closing phenylalanine or tryptophan. The D gene is left open where the match is weak. The size entry is marked missing in some rows and otherwise reads once, few, many or a size class.

TRBJ1-1 TRBV28 . . CASSLYGQPNTEAFF TGTGCCAGCAGTTTGTATGGACAGCCGAACACTGAAGCTTTCTTT
TRBJ2-4 TRBV28 . . CASSWRRGKNIQYF TGTGCCAGCAGCTGGCGTAGGGGCAAAAACATTCAGTACTTC
TRBJ2-1 TRBV5-1 . . CASSYDREGDEQFF TGCGCCAGCAGCTACGACAGGGAGGGCGATGAGCAGTTCTTC
TRBJ2-1 TRBV28 TRBD2 . CASTPAGTSGPRSSYNEQFF TGTGCCAGCACCCCAGCCGGGACTAGCGGGCCCAGGAGCTCCTACAATGAGCAGTTCTTC
TRBJ2-1 TRBV28 TRBD2 . CASSSGTSGMIYNEQFF TGTGCCAGCAGTTCCGGGACTAGCGGGATGATCTACAATGAGCAGTTCTTC
TRBJ1-1 TRBV5-6 TRBD1 . CASSPRQGMNTEAFF TGTGCCAGCAGCCCCAGACAGGGGATGAACACTGAAGCTTTCTTT
TRBJ2-3 TRBV9 . . CASSQGGRWDTQYF TGTGCCAGCAGCCAGGGTGGGCGGTGGGATACGCAGTATTTT
TRBJ2-3 TRBV11-3 TRBD2 . CASSVGLAGVSDTQYF TGTGCCAGCAGCGTCGGACTAGCGGGAGTCTCAGATACGCAGTATTTT
TRBJ2-1 TRBV7-9 . . CASSLDGEAYNEQFF TGTGCCAGCAGCTTGGACGGGGAAGCCTACAATGAGCAGTTCTTC
TRBJ2-3 TRBV9 . . CASSAFLTDTQYF TGTGCCAGCAGTGCCTTTTTAACAGATACGCAGTATTTT
TRBJ1-2 TRBV19 TRBD1 . CASSIRDRPYGYTF TGTGCCAGTAGTATACGGGACAGACCCTATGGCTACACCTTC
TRBJ1-5 TRBV7-9 . few CASSSQGFQQPQHF TGTGCCAGCAGCTCCCAGGGGTTTCAGCAGCCCCAGCATTTT
TRBJ2-1 TRBV9 TRBD2 . CASGPAGGGNEQFF TGTGCCAGCGGCCCAGCGGGAGGGGGGAATGAGCAGTTCTTC
TRBJ1-2 TRBV4-1 TRBD1 . CASSQRTGPNYGYTF TGCGCCAGCAGCCAAAGGACAGGACCTAACTATGGCTACACCTTC
TRBJ1-2 TRBV5-1 . few CASSLEGDYGYTF TGCGCCAGCAGCTTGGAAGGGGACTATGGCTACACCTTC
TRBJ2-7 TRBV10-3 . many CAIRGGLDEQYF TGTGCCATCAGGGGGGGGCTGGACGAGCAGTACTTC
TRBJ2-2 TRBV5-8 . . CASSPYMVHAGELFF TGTGCCAGCAGCCCATACATGGTCCATGCCGGGGAGCTGTTTTTT
TRBJ2-7 TRBV28 TRBD2 . CASSRLATYEQYF TGTGCCAGCAGTCGACTAGCGACCTACGAGCAGTACTTC
TRBJ1-4 TRBV7-8 . . CASSLGVGGEKLFF TGTGCCAGCAGCTTAGGGGTCGGAGGTGAAAAACTGTTTTTT
TRBJ2-7 TRBV2 . few CASKARPNLDEQYF TGTGCCAGCAAAGCGCGTCCAAATCTCGACGAGCAGTACTTC
TRBJ1-2 TRBV2 TRBD1 . CASSDQQGDGYTF TGTGCCAGCAGTGATCAACAGGGGGATGGCTACACCTTC
TRBJ2-1 TRBV7-7 . . CASSPSSYNEQFF TGTGCTAGCAGCCCCTCTTCCTACAATGAGCAGTTCTTC
TRBJ2-2 TRBV11-3 . . CASSLAAAGELFF TGTGCCAGCAGCTTAGCCGCGGCCGGGGAGCTGTTTTTT
TRBJ1-4 TRBV5-3 . . CARSLLRKNEKLFF TGTGCCAGAAGCCTGCTTAGGAAGAATGAAAAACTGTTTTTT
TRBJ2-7 TRBV5-1 TRBD1 . CASSRGQGVYEQYF TGCGCCAGCAGCCGGGGACAGGGAGTATACGAGCAGTACTTC
TRBJ2-2 TRBV4-2 TRBD2 . CASSQTGLATQPGELFF TGTGCCAGCAGCCAAACGGGACTAGCGACTCAACCCGGGGAGCTGTTTTTT
TRBJ2-7 TRBV9 TRBD2 once CASSGTSGAYEQYF TGTGCCAGCAGCGGGACTAGCGGAGCCTACGAGCAGTACTTC
TRBJ1-1 TRBV7-3 . few CASSPRGNTEAFF TGTGCCAGCAGCCCTCGGGGGAACACTGAAGCTTTCTTT
TRBJ1-2 TRBV11-2 . . CASSEAGYGYTF TGTGCCAGCAGCGAGGCAGGGTATGGCTACACCTTC
TRBJ1-1 TRBV5-1 . . CASSPGPNTEAFF TGCGCCAGCAGCCCGGGACCCAACACTGAAGCTTTCTTT
TRBJ1-5 TRBV28 TRBD1 once CASRTGSAHQPQHF TGTGCCAGCAGGACAGGGTCGGCGCATCAGCCCCAGCATTTT
TRBJ2-7 TRBV28 . . CASSAPRDEQYF TGTGCCAGCAGTGCCCCCAGGGACGAGCAGTACTTC
TRBJ2-7 TRBV9 TRBD1 once CASSSPGQGDYEQYF TGTGCCAGCAGCTCCCCGGGACAGGGGGACTACGAGCAGTACTTC
TRBJ1-5 TRBV28 . . CASSFLRVDSQPQHF TGTGCCAGCAGTTTTTTAAGAGTTGATTCTCAGCCCCAGCATTTT
TRBJ2-7 TRBV28 . . CASRPRGTSSSYEQYF TGTGCCAGCAGGCCAAGGGGCACTTCCTCTTCCTACGAGCAGTACTTC
TRBJ2-5 TRBV7-2 . . CASSLAGQVGETQYF TGTGCCAGCAGCTTAGCAGGTCAAGTTGGAGAGACCCAGTACTTC
TRBJ1-4 TRBV6-5 . . CASSYLGQRDEKLFF TGTGCCAGCAGTTACCTCGGACAGCGGGATGAAAAACTGTTTTTT
TRBJ2-3 TRBV9 . . CASSPNADTQYF TGTGCCAGCAGCCCAAACGCTGATACGCAGTATTTT
TRBJ1-3 TRBV5-1 . . CASSQAGTRSSGNTIYF TGCGCCAGCAGCCAAGCCGGGACAAGAAGCTCTGGAAACACCATATATTTT
TRBJ2-1 TRBV7-2 TRBD1 . CASSLGGTGTYNEQFF TGTGCCAGCAGCTTAGGAGGGACAGGGACCTACAATGAGCAGTTCTTC
TRBJ2-7 TRBV9 . . CASSVAHEYEQYF TGTGCCAGCAGCGTAGCTCACGAGTACGAGCAGTACTTC
TRBJ2-3 TRBV7-3 TRBD2 . CASRGGTSGADTQYF TGTGCCAGCAGGGGAGGGACTAGCGGGGCAGATACGCAGTATTTT
TRBJ1-3 TRBV11-2 . . CASSLRGLAGNTIYF TGTGCCAGCAGCTTGCGGGGTCTGGCTGGAAACACCATATATTTT
TRBJ2-7 TRBV10-2 TRBD2 . CASRTSGTYEQYF TGCGCCAGCAGGACTAGCGGGACCTACGAGCAGTACTTC
TRBJ1-2 TRBV5-6 . . CASSLQGMGYGYTF TGTGCCAGCAGCTTGCAAGGGATGGGCTATGGCTACACCTTC
TRBJ2-3 TRBV5-1 . . CASSSGIGRGTDTQYF TGCGCCAGCAGCTCGGGAATAGGAAGGGGCACAGATACGCAGTATTTT
TRBJ2-5 TRBV6-6 TRBD2 once CASRTGTSGRRETQYF TGTGCCAGCAGGACGGGGACTAGCGGGAGGAGGGAGACCCAGTACTTC
TRBJ2-7 TRBV2 . . CATVDGYEQYF TGTGCCACCGTGGACGGATACGAGCAGTACTTC
TRBJ2-7 TRBV6-6 . . CASSYSLSEQYF TGTGCCAGCAGTTACTCGCTGTCCGAGCAGTACTTC
TRBJ2-1 TRBV28 . many CASSRGLEYNEQFF TGTGCCAGCAGCCGGGGACTTGAATACAATGAGCAGTTCTTC
TRBJ1-1 TRBV29-1 . . CSVEEGGGTIAFF TGCAGCGTTGAAGAGGGCGGGGGGACCATAGCTTTCTTT
TRBJ2-7 TRBV5-6 TRBD2 . CASSRPGTSDEQYF TGTGCCAGCAGCCGTCCCGGGACTAGCGACGAGCAGTACTTC
TRBJ2-5 TRBV2 TRBD2 . CASPAGTSKETQYF TGTGCCAGCCCCGCCGGGACTAGTAAAGAGACCCAGTACTTC
TRBJ2-3 TRBV2 . . CASKVLGDTQYF TGTGCCAGCAAGGTGCTGGGGGATACGCAGTATTTT
TRBJ1-4 TRBV5-5 . . CASSSDQPRPGQLFF TGTGCCAGCAGCTCCGATCAACCTCGGCCGGGACAACTGTTTTTT
TRBJ2-1 TRBV29-1 . . CSVGFGAQGQFF TGCAGCGTTGGGTTTGGAGCCCAGGGGCAGTTCTTC
TRBJ2-7 TRBV7-9 TRBD2 . CASSPRLAGGIYEQYF TGTGCCAGCAGCCCGCGACTAGCGGGAGGGATATACGAGCAGTACTTC